This T cell receptor (beta chain) was sequenced in a study of blood T cells in healthy people across ages. Sample-barcoded 5' priming and a J-beta primer mix drove a second PCR of 7 to 11 cycles. Tagging of each cDNA molecule was performed by a template-switch adaptor with 12 random nucleotides. TCRdb ran MiXCR on the 5' RACE reads and lists one entry per CDR3 protein. The top ten clones hold 15% to 20% of a sample with about 780,000 distinct CDR3 sequences, 46% of them seen once. Per germline, CDR1 MNHEY and CDR2 SMNVEV (reference sequence). The CDR3 sequence is 14 residues long. Trimming pared 4 bases from V and 7 bases from J, leaving 17 bases between.

The chain has TRBV27 and TRBJ2-7, with D hard to call. This clonotype was sampled from a man of 80 years or more in good health. The sequencing input was blood. The CDR3 sequence: CASSSNPGSWEQYF. In nucleotides, the CDR3 is TGTGCCAGCAGTTCTAACCCCGGGTCTTGGGAGCAGTACTTC.